This T cell receptor beta chain was observed in a study of T cells in Graves' hyperthyroidism and ophthalmopathy. Study-wide results and limits: Peripheral blood also featured most of the thyroid clonotypes expanded above 0.001. The model predicted ophthalmopathy a median roughly 6.5 months before onset.

This clonotype was picked up one time. Its antigen remains unidentified. Amplification of TCR beta CDR3 regions was performed using RNA transcripts as template. The HTBI primer set served for first-round RT-PCR of the TCR CDR3. TCRdb reprocessed the multiplex PCR reads with MiXCR, giving one entry per CDR3 protein. The sample includes roughly 570,000 distinct CDR3 sequences, about 45% of them seen just once. V was cut by 6 bases and J by 1 base, with 13 bases left in between. The CDR3 is 14 residues long. Germline CDR1 reads ENHRY; CDR2 reads SYGVKD. This chain links TRBV10-3 with TRBJ2-7; TRBD1 is a possible D gene (5 bases). Sequences were obtained from peripheral blood or thyroid tissue (not recorded which). The receptor's source is an adult woman with Graves' disease, either hyperthyroidism or ophthalmopathy (not recorded which). The CDR3 DNA reads TGTGCCATCAGCTATGACAGTCGATCCTACGAGCAGTACTTC. It translates to CAISYDSRSYEQYF.